This entry lists 6 T cell receptor beta chains sequenced from one sample in a study of post-analysis software for immune sequencing data. The study, taken as a whole, reports: Elevated frequency relative to controls characterized four or five TRBV segments in patients, TRBV5-6, TRBV5-1 and TRBV20-1 among them.

The library was made from cDNA and included unique molecular identifiers. TCRdb ran MiXCR on the PCR reads and lists one entry per CDR3 protein. The table includes around 260,000 distinct CDR3 sequences, approximately 34% detected once. These receptors are not linked to any known antigen. The sequenced sample consisted of blood. Receptor source: a girl under 18 with multiple sclerosis.

As concerns this clonotype: A much larger clone lies one base from this, so it may be a read error. This rearrangement joins TRBV7-2 to TRBJ2-1; 11 bases agree with TRBD2. Unmatched junction bases numbered 2, after V lost 3 bases and J lost 7 bases. Per germline, CDR1 SGHTA and CDR2 FQGNSA. There are 14 residues in the CDR3. CDR3 sequence reads: CASSFSGGANEQFF. The CDR3 DNA reads TGTGCCAGCAGCTTTAGCGGGGGGGCGAATGAGCAGTTCTTC.

This clonotype has only a few counts. A much larger clone lies one base from this, so it may be a read error. CDR3 protein: CASSPLSNEQYF. The CDR3 DNA sequence: TGTGCCAGCTCACCACTATCCAATGAGCAGTACTTC. The V call is TRBV18, the J call TRBJ2-5; D call uncertain. The ends were cut back, 1 base at V and 11 bases at J, with 11 bases in the middle. This CDR3 has 12 amino acids. Germline CDR1 is KGHSH and CDR2 is LQKENI.

A remark on this clonotype: A much larger clonotype is one base distant, so this may be a read error. This rearrangement joins TRBV12-3 or TRBV12-4 to TRBJ2-5; 8 positions agree with TRBD2. V lost 6 bases, J lost 4 bases, and 4 bases stayed unmatched. The CDR3 runs to 13 residues. The CDR3 nucleotides read TGTGCCAGCAGGCCTAGCGGGTTAGAGACCCAGTACTTC. The encoded protein is CASRPSGLETQYF.

To note about this clonotype: A much larger clone lies a single base off, so this may be a read error. This chain joins TRBV20-1 and TRBJ2-3, with TRBD2 as a possible D gene (5 bases). Germline V gene lookup returns CDR1 DFQATT and CDR2 SNEGSKA (reference sequence). This CDR3 has 14 residues. Trimming left V 0 bases short and J 4 bases short, with 11 bases between. The CDR3: CSAREVGVADTQYF. The CDR3 DNA reads TGCAGTGCTAGAGAAGTGGGAGTGGCAGATACGCAGTATTTT.

This clonotype was recorded many times. The rearrangement links TRBV20-1 to TRBJ2-5; weak D call: TRBD2 (7 bases). This CDR3 contains 15 residues. Germline CDR1 reads DFQATT; CDR2 reads SNEGSKA (reference sequence). Trimming pared 1 base from V and 5 bases from J, leaving 17 bases between. The CDR3 sequence is CSARGAGAVRETQYF. The DNA for the CDR3 is TGCAGTGCTAGAGGCGCGGGGGCCGTTCGGGAGACCCAGTACTTC.

V usage is TRBV24-1 and J usage is TRBJ2-2, with 9 positions matching TRBD2. Per the germline V gene, CDR1 is KGHDR and CDR2 is SFDVKD. CDR3 length equals 18 residues. V dropped 9 bases and J dropped 4; count of bases not matched to a gene: 17. The CDR3 loop is CATRQSGAGGHGTGELFF. CDR3 in DNA: TGTGCCACCCGGCAATCCGGAGCGGGAGGACACGGCACCGGGGAGCTGTTTTTT.